This T cell receptor beta chain was identified during a study of shared clonotypes between healthy human individuals. For unsorted samples, genomic DNA was extracted from tens of millions of PBMCs. The CDR3 is 13 residues long. Between the trimmed V and J ends, which lost 8 bases and 0 bases, there was a span of 10 bases. CDR1 is SNHLY, CDR2 FYNNEI, per germline. Authors' methods: Sequence data from immunoSEQ were junction-only and lacked quality scores; consequently, filtering differed. Only in-frame clones appear in the TCRdb table, and some are missing; sequencing was by immunoSEQ multiplex PCR. The V and J calls and clone size were taken over from that table, and D and trimming were inferred from the DNA. The sample holds around 430,000 clones, 70% to 80% seen once.

This receptor was identified in a woman between 35 and 50 years old in good health. Some clones in this sample may be carry-over from other donors' samples. The rearrangement uses TRBV2 and TRBJ2-5; D unclear. Source material: PBMCs. The CDR3 loop is CASSESNQETQYF. CDR3 nucleotides: TGTGCCAGCTCCGAGTCGAACCAAGAGACCCAGTACTTC.